In this sample, the clone carrying this TCR beta chain turned up many times. Its target is unknown. The cDNA was produced through 5'RACE with 10-nucleotide random UMIs. TCRdb reprocessed the 5' RACE reads via MiXCR and lists one record per CDR3 protein. The sample includes more than 45,000 distinct CDR3 sequences, about 10% of them seen just once. The unsorted libraries were generated from a total of 2 million PBMCs, which had been stored in RNAlater at -80 C. The CDR3 is made up of 18 amino acids. Per the germline V gene, CDR1 is MNHEY and CDR2 is SMNVEV (reference sequence). Trimming stripped 4 bases from V and 2 bases from J, with 23 bases between. This sample is drawn from a study of neurological immune-mediated disorders. General study points: The highest TCR clonal expansion occurred in HTLV-1-associated myelopathy; multiple sclerosis fell below healthy controls.

The clonotype originates from a man aged 60 to 75 in good health. Sequenced material: PBMCs. The genes are TRBV27 and TRBJ1-2; D gene unclear. In DNA, the CDR3 is TGTGCCAGCAGTTCCATAAGGCCTAACGACGGATCCAACTATGGCTACACCTTC. Translated, it gives CASSSIRPNDGSNYGYTF.